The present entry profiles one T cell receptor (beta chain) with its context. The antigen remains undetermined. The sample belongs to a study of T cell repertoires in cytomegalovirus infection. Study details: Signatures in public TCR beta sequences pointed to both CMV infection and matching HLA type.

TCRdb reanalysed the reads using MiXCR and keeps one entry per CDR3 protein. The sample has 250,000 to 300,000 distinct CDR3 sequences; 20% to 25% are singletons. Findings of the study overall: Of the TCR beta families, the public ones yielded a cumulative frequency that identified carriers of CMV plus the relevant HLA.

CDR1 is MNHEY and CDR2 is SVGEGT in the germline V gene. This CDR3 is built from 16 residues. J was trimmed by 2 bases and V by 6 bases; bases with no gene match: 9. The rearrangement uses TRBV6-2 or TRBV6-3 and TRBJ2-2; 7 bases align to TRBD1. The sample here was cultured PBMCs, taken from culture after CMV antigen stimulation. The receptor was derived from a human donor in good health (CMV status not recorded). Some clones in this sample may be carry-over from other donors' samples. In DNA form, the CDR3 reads TGTGCCAGCAGAGCAGAACAGGGGTTTAACACCGGGGAGCTGTTTTTT. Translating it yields CASRAEQGFNTGELFF.